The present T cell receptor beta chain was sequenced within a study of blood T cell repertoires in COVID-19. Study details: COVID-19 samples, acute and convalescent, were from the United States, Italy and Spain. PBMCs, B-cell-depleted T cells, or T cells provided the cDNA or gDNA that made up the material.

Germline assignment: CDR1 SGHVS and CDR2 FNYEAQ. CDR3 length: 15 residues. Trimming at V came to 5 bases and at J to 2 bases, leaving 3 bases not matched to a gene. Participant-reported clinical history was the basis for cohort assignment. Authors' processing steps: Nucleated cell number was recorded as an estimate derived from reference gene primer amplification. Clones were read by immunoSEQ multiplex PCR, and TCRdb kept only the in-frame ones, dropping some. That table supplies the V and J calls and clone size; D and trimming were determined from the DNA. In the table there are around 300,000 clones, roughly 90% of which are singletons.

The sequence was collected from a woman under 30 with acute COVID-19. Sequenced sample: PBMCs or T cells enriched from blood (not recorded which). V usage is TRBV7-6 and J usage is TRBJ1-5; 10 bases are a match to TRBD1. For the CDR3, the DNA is TGTGCCAGCAGCGCCGGGACAGGGGGCAATCAGCCCCAGCATTTT. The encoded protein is CASSAGTGGNQPQHF.